The next 8 T cell receptor beta chains were all read from a single sample in a study of Graves' ophthalmopathy and Graves' hyperthyroidism. Investigators amplified TCR beta CDR3 regions from RNA transcripts. Scientists carried out first-round RT-PCR using HTBI primers and then a second-round multiplex PCR. MiXCR, applied by TCRdb to the multiplex PCR reads, yields one record per CDR3 protein. In the table there are 600,000 to 650,000 distinct CDR3 sequences, 20% to 25% of which are singletons. The sample comprised peripheral blood. The receptors stem from a woman under 30 with stable Graves' hyperthyroidism. Some clones in this sample may be carry-over from other donors' samples.

The chain links TRBV20-1 to TRBJ2-7, with 12 positions matching TRBD2. The junction had 5 bases not matched to a gene; V was cut back by 5 bases and J by 3 bases. The CDR3 loop spans 14 amino acids. The germline V gene has CDR1 DFQATT and CDR2 SNEGSKA (reference sequence). Written as DNA, the CDR3 is TGCAGTGCTGGACGACTAGCGGGAGACTACGAGCAGTACTTC. Its translation: CSAGRLAGDYEQYF.

This clonotype was picked up a small number of times. The CDR3 nucleotides are TGTGCCAGCAACCCTAGCGGGGGGGCCACAGATACGCAGTATTTT. Translating gives CASNPSGGATDTQYF. This chain connects TRBV9 to TRBJ2-3, with 12 bases lining up with TRBD2. Germline CDR1 is SGDLS and CDR2 is YYNGEE. The CDR3 has 15 residues. Trimming cost V 6 bases and J 2 bases; bases outside gene matches: 4.

This clonotype was recorded many times. V usage is TRBV28 and J usage is TRBJ2-4; D ambiguous. Trimming stripped 8 bases from V and 0 bases from J, with 8 bases between. Germline V gives CDR1 MDHEN, CDR2 SYDVKM. The CDR3 runs to 13 residues. The CDR3 sequence: CASQRLAKNIQYF. The CDR3, as DNA: TGTGCCAGCCAAAGATTAGCCAAAAACATTCAGTACTTC. The full variable domain, its missing parts supplied by reference TRBV28 and TRBJ2-4, is DVKVTQSSRYLVKRTGEKVFLECVQDMDHENMFWYRQDPGLGLRLIYFSYDVKMKEKGDIPEGYSVSREKKERFSLILESASTNQTSMYLCASQRLAKNIQYFGAGTRLSVL.

This clonotype showed up many times. The J gene is TRBJ1-1, the V gene TRBV6-5; 8 nucleotides match TRBD1. The CDR3 loop spans 15 amino acids. In germline, CDR1 is MNHEY, CDR2 SVGAGI. V was clipped by 0 bases and J by 5 bases; unmatched bases: 5. The CDR3 nucleotides are TGTGCCAGCAGTTACTCTGGCAGGGGGCAAACTGAAGCTTTCTTT. Translation gives CASSYSGRGQTEAFF.

V and J are TRBV27 and TRBJ1-1; maybe TRBD1 (5 bases). Between the trimmed V and J ends, which lost 1 base and 2 bases, there was a span of 11 bases. Germline V lookup: CDR1 MNHEY, CDR2 SMNVEV (reference sequence). The CDR3 consists of 15 residues. The CDR3 reads CASSLYGTDNTEAFF. The CDR3 DNA reads TGTGCCAGCAGTTTATACGGGACGGACAACACTGAAGCTTTCTTT.

At least ten counts were recorded for this clonotype. The rearrangement joins TRBV6-1 to TRBJ1-2; 7 bases align to TRBD1. Germline-derived CDR1 and CDR2 are MNHNS and SASEGT. The CDR3 runs to 13 residues. Unmatched junction bases numbered 5, after V lost 6 bases and J lost 4 bases. The CDR3 is CASSRGTAYGYTF. CDR3 coding DNA: TGTGCCAGCAGCCGTGGGACAGCCTATGGCTACACCTTC.

This clonotype was seen repeatedly, ten times or more. This rearrangement joins TRBV20-1 to TRBJ2-7, with 11 nucleotides matching TRBD1. The CDR3 contains 15 residues. Germline V gives CDR1 DFQATT, CDR2 SNEGSKA (reference sequence). V shed 3 bases and J 3 bases; nucleotides not matched to a gene: 7. DNA of the CDR3: TGCAGTGCTAGTGGCCTGGACAGGGGGCTCTACGAGCAGTACTTC. It is translated as CSASGLDRGLYEQYF.

This clonotype was seen many times. The CDR3 loop is CASSFGEFYNSPLHF. The CDR3 nucleotides read TGTGCCAGCAGCTTTGGCGAGTTTTATAATTCACCCCTCCACTTT. V is TRBV11-1 and J is TRBJ1-6; D gene unclear. Trimming cost V 3 bases and J 4 bases, with 10 bases left between them. CDR3 length equals 15 residues. Germline assignment: CDR1 SGHAT and CDR2 FQDESV (reference sequence).